The 22 T cell receptor beta chains below come from one sample, sequenced in a study of blood T cell repertoires in COVID-19 (dated by TCRdb to between 2020 and 2021). The method behind the library was the immunoSEQ multiplex PCR assay. Drawn from immuneACCESS, this table holds only the in-frame rearrangements with V and J called that TCRdb kept. Clones are partly lost; checked studies trace under half to an unresolved V gene and leave the rest unexplained. This sample comprises about 60,000 clones, roughly 90% of them detected only once. The ten biggest clones cover around a tenth of the sample. The sample was peripheral blood. These receptors came from a human donor with acute or convalescent COVID-19. The donor label of this sample is uncertain.

V is TRBV21-1 and J is TRBJ2-5; the table's D call, TRBD2, was not checked against the DNA. TRBV21-1 counts as a pseudogene. The CDR3 sequence is 10 residues long. CDR3 sequence: CASTGETQYF. The CDR3 DNA reads as TGTGCCAGCACGGGGGAGACCCAGTACTTC.

On this clone itself: Other DNA sequences from this sample encode an identical CDR3 as well. The rearrangement links TRBV5-4 to TRBJ2-2; D is unclear. The ends were cut back, 2 bases at V and 4 bases at J, with 3 bases in the middle. The germline V gene encodes CDR1 SGHNT and CDR2 YYREEE (reference sequence). CDR3 size: 12 residues. The CDR3 DNA reads TGTGCCAGCAGCTTCTCCACCGGGGAGCTGTTTTTT. This codes for CASSFSTGELFF.

This clone showed up just once. The chain uses TRBV28 and TRBJ2-2, with D possibly matching TRBD1 (7 bases). CDR3 length equals 16 residues. CDR1 MDHEN and CDR2 SYDVKM come from the germline V gene. The ends were cut back, 3 bases at V and 5 bases at J, with 16 bases in the middle. CDR3 protein: CASSFGWTGGTGELFF. The CDR3 bases are TGTGCCAGCAGTTTTGGTTGGACAGGAGGGACCGGGGAGCTGTTTTTT.

This chain uses TRBV27 with TRBJ2-7; a weak D match, TRBD1 (6 bases). The CDR3 contains 17 residues. Trimming left V 1 base short and J 2 bases short, with 18 bases between. Looked up from germline, CDR1 is MNHEY and CDR2 is SMNVEV (reference sequence). The CDR3 DNA reads as TGTGCCAGCAGTTTATGGGCCCTGACAGGTAAAACCTACGAGCAGTACTTC. Translated, it gives CASSLWALTGKTYEQYF.

The chain joins TRBV5-4 to TRBJ2-5; 7 nucleotides agree with TRBD1. The CDR3 covers 15 residues. Unmatched junction bases numbered 9, after V lost 5 bases and J lost 2 bases. In germline, CDR1 is SGHNT, CDR2 YYREEE (reference sequence). The chain's CDR3 is CASRSDRVQQETQYF. The DNA for the CDR3 is TGTGCCAGCAGATCCGACAGGGTCCAACAAGAGACCCAGTACTTC.

The V and J genes are TRBV7-8 and TRBJ1-5; TRBD1 might be the D (5 bases). Germline CDR1 SGHVS, CDR2 FQNEAQ. V dropped 4 bases and J dropped 1 base, with 14 bases sitting between them. The CDR3 length is 16 residues. The CDR3, as DNA: TGTGCCAGCAGCTCCCCCAGGGCCCTGAGCAATCAGCCCCAGCATTTT. Its protein product is CASSSPRALSNQPQHF.

The J gene is TRBJ2-1, the V gene TRBV18; the match to TRBD1 covers 7 bases. The CDR3 runs 15 residues. CDR1 and CDR2 from the germline V gene are KGHSH and LQKENI. V was clipped by 3 bases and J by 1 base; unmatched bases: 3. The CDR3 nucleotides are TGTGCCAGCTCACCCGGGACAGAGTCCTACAATGAGCAGTTCTTC. This sequence encodes CASSPGTESYNEQFF.

The chain combines TRBV5-1 with TRBJ1-1; 11 bases align to TRBD1. Germline-derived CDR1 and CDR2 are SGHRS and YFSETQ. CDR3 length: 16 amino acids. V was clipped by 0 bases and J by 1 base; unmatched bases: 2. CDR3 nucleotides: TGCGCCAGCAGCTTGGAGGGGACAGGGGGGAACACTGAAGCTTTCTTT. Protein sequence: CASSLEGTGGNTEAFF.

The V gene is TRBV5-4, the J gene TRBJ1-3; D gene ambiguous. Germline CDR1 and CDR2: SGHNT and YYREEE (reference sequence). Trimming left V 2 bases short and J 4 bases short, with 10 bases between. The CDR3 is 14 amino acids. This CDR3 reads CASSLPGLGNTIYF. The CDR3 DNA reads TGTGCCAGCAGCTTACCAGGCTTAGGAAACACCATATATTTT.

The chain combines TRBV10-1 with TRBJ2-3, with TRBD2 matching over 10 bases. The CDR3 loop spans 15 amino acids. Germline loops: CDR1 WNHNN, CDR2 SYGVQD (reference sequence). Trimming took 6 bases from V and 2 from J; bases not matched to a gene: 5. The CDR3 region is CASSKLAGNTDTQYF. The CDR3 nucleotides read TGCGCCAGCAGCAAACTAGCGGGAAACACAGATACGCAGTATTTT.

This sequence joins TRBV7-9 and TRBJ1-1; the match to TRBD1 covers 7 bases. Germline CDR1 reads SEHNR; CDR2 reads FQNEAQ (reference sequence). The trim removed 7 bases at V and 3 bases at J, leaving 8 bases unmatched. The CDR3 totals 14 residues. The DNA of the CDR3 is TGTGCCAGCACCAGGGACAGCGAATACACTGAAGCTTTCTTT. Its translation: CASTRDSEYTEAFF.

The V gene is TRBV3-1 (or the pseudogene TRBV3-2), the J gene TRBJ2-1; TRBD2 matches at 10 bases. The CDR3 covers 17 residues. CDR1 is LGHDT and CDR2 is YNNKEL in the germline V gene (reference sequence). V gave up 5 bases and J gave up 6 bases; unmatched junction bases: 13. DNA of the CDR3: TGTGCCAGCAGCTCGCGGGGGGGAACTAGCGGGGTCAATGAGCAGTTCTTC. Encoded protein: CASSSRGGTSGVNEQFF.

This clone was seen a single time. V is TRBV5-1 and J is TRBJ2-3; maybe TRBD1 (6 bases). Looked up from germline, CDR1 is SGHRS and CDR2 is YFSETQ. Trimming took off 4 bases at V and 2 bases at J, with 11 bases between the two ends. CDR3 size: 14 residues. CDR3 loop: CASSRDINTDTQYF. CDR3 coding DNA: TGCGCCAGCAGCCGGGACATAAACACAGATACGCAGTATTTT. The variable domain in full, completed from reference TRBV5-1 and TRBJ2-3, reads KAGVTQTPRYLIKTRGQQVTLSCSPISGHRSVSWYQQTPGQGLQFLFEYFSETQRNKGNFPGRFSGRQFSNSRSEMNVSTLELGDSALYLCASSRDINTDTQYFGPGTRLTVL.

The CDR3 coding sequence is TGTGCCAGCAGTGAAACCAGGGTTGGCAATCAGCCCCAGCATTTT. Protein sequence: CASSETRVGNQPQHF. The chain employs TRBV6-1 and TRBJ1-5, with D tentatively TRBD1 (5 bases). V lost 2 bases, J lost 2 bases, and 10 bases lay in between. Germline CDR1 MNHNS, CDR2 SASEGT. The CDR3 extends over 15 amino acids.

J is TRBJ2-5 and V is TRBV5-1, with 10 bases that match TRBD1. The V and J ends lost 2 bases and 5 bases, in that order; junction bases with no gene match: 9. Germline assignment: CDR1 SGHRS and CDR2 YFSETQ. The CDR3 is made up of 16 amino acids. CDR3 bases: TGCGCCAGCAGCTTCCACGGGACAGGGGAGGGCGAGACCCAGTACTTC. Translation: CASSFHGTGEGETQYF.

The rearrangement uses TRBV7-2 and TRBJ1-2; 10 bases are a match to TRBD1. The junction had 5 bases not matched to a gene; V was cut back by 0 bases and J by 10 bases. Germline V CDR1 and CDR2: SGHTA, FQGNSA. This CDR3 contains 14 residues. The CDR3 reads CASSLATGGYNYTF. The CDR3 DNA reads as TGTGCCAGCAGCTTAGCGACAGGGGGCTATAACTACACCTTC.

This chain joins TRBV29-1 and TRBJ2-1; 9 nucleotides match TRBD2. CDR3 length: 15 amino acids. Germline CDR1 and CDR2: SQVTM and ANQGSEA. The ends lost 6 bases at V and 5 bases at J; junction bases unmatched: 11. CDR3 protein: CSVHRASGVDNEQFF. CDR3 DNA sequence: TGCAGCGTGCATCGGGCTAGCGGGGTCGACAATGAGCAGTTCTTC.

The chain carries TRBV19 and TRBJ2-7, with 8 bases that match TRBD1. The germline CDR1 and CDR2 sequences are LNHDA and SQIVND (reference sequence). Trimming removed 5 bases from V and 8 bases from J; junction bases left unmatched: 11. There are 14 residues in the CDR3. CDR3 in amino acids: CASSAGPDRAKQYF. In nucleotides, the CDR3 is TGTGCCAGTAGTGCTGGCCCGGACAGGGCTAAGCAGTACTTC.

The V call is TRBV11-3, the J call TRBJ2-5, with 9 bases matching TRBD2. V shed 1 base and J 7 bases; nucleotides not matched to a gene: 7. Germline values: CDR1 SGHNT, CDR2 YENEEA. This CDR3 spans 15 amino acids. The CDR3 spells CASSLGPREGGTQYF. Written as DNA, the CDR3 is TGTGCCAGCAGCTTAGGCCCGCGGGAGGGCGGGACCCAGTACTTC.

The chain uses TRBV29-1 and TRBJ1-1; 7 nucleotides line up with TRBD1. J was trimmed by 4 bases and V by 6 bases; bases with no gene match: 11. CDR3 length equals 14 residues. The V gene's germline CDR1 is SQVTM and CDR2 ANQGSEA. The CDR3 bases are TGCAGCGTCCCCAGGGGGGAAGGTATCACTGAAGCTTTCTTT. Its protein is CSVPRGEGITEAFF.

This clone was observed a few times. CDR3 bases: TGTGCCAGCAGCCAAGAAAGGGGGCCGGGGAACACCGGGGAGCTGTTTTTT. Its protein product is CASSQERGPGNTGELFF. The chain carries TRBV3-1 (or the pseudogene TRBV3-2) and TRBJ2-2, with 7 bases lining up with TRBD1. Looked up from germline, CDR1 is LGHDT and CDR2 is YNNKEL (reference sequence). The CDR3 sequence is 17 residues long. The V segment lost 0 bases and the J segment 1 base; nucleotides outside the gene matches: 5.

The chain uses TRBV18 and TRBJ2-7; 7 positions match TRBD1. V shed 5 bases, J shed 6 bases, and the junction held 7 bases outside the gene matches. The V gene's germline CDR1 is KGHSH and CDR2 LQKENI. This CDR3 is 13 amino acids long. The CDR3 bases are TGTGCCAGCTCAGTCGACAGGGCTTTCGAGCAGTACTTC. Its protein product is CASSVDRAFEQYF.